Below, 21 T cell receptor beta chains from the same sample are listed, as sequenced in a study of OX40 agonist ivuxolimab in advanced cancers. The table came from immunoSEQ multiplex PCR; TCRdb's copy has only in-frame clones and leaves some out. The repertoire holds about 60,000 clones, with 84% as singletons. The sequences come from CD4+ or CD8+ T cells sorted from blood, collected in a trial of the OX40 agonist ivuxolimab. The receptors were gathered from an adult with an advanced solid tumor such as melanoma, head and neck, liver or kidney cancer.

This chain connects TRBV6-1 to TRBJ1-1; D call uncertain. The V and J ends lost 7 bases and 3 bases respectively, with 15 bases between them. This CDR3 has 14 residues. Per germline, CDR1 MNHNS and CDR2 SASEGT. CDR3 nucleotide sequence: TGTGCCAGCAATGAGGCGGGAATGGACACTGAAGCTTTCTTT. Residues: CASNEAGMDTEAFF.

The chain couples TRBV5-4 to TRBJ2-5; 8 positions match TRBD2. In germline, CDR1 is SGHNT, CDR2 YYREEE (reference sequence). V dropped 2 bases and J dropped 4; count of bases not matched to a gene: 7. This CDR3 contains 15 residues. The CDR3 DNA reads TGTGCCAGCAGCTTCCCAGGCGCGGGGGGAGAGACCCAGTACTTC. It yields the protein CASSFPGAGGETQYF.

The chain links TRBV19 to TRBJ2-5; D might be TRBD2 (6 bases). The CDR3 has 12 residues. V was clipped by 5 bases and J by 8 bases, with 12 bases between them. Germline values: CDR1 LNHDA, CDR2 SQIVND (reference sequence). The CDR3 spells CASSFSRDTQYF. The CDR3 DNA reads as TGTGCCAGTAGTTTTTCGCGGGATACCCAGTACTTC.

The chain uses TRBV7-9 and TRBJ1-1; D not certain. Deletions cut 0 bases from V and 0 bases from J, with 14 bases between. This CDR3 spans 17 amino acids. The germline gives CDR1 SEHNR, CDR2 FQNEAQ (reference sequence). CDR3 DNA: TGTGCCAGCAGCTTAGCGTCTGGAGGCTTATTGAACACTGAAGCTTTCTTT. Translating it yields CASSLASGGLLNTEAFF.

The chain is built from TRBV7-6 and TRBJ2-5; TRBD2 aligns across 12 bases. V trimming: 3 bases; J trimming: 5 bases; junction bases outside the gene matches: 7. Germline V gene lookup returns CDR1 SGHVS and CDR2 FNYEAQ. This CDR3 region has 16 residues. The CDR3 DNA reads as TGTGCCAGCAGCTTTGGGAGACTAGCGGGAGTTGAGACCCAGTACTTC. Encoded protein: CASSFGRLAGVETQYF.

The gene calls are TRBV19 and TRBJ1-1, with no clear D. Germline V gene lookup returns CDR1 LNHDA and CDR2 SQIVND (reference sequence). V was cut by 0 bases and J by 1 base, with 3 bases left in between. This CDR3 comprises 13 residues. The CDR3 loop is CASSIERNTEAFF. Written as DNA, the CDR3 is TGTGCCAGTAGTATAGAGAGGAACACTGAAGCTTTCTTT.

The chain couples TRBV7-8 to TRBJ1-1, with unresolved D. Trimming stripped 2 bases from V and 5 bases from J, with 12 bases between. The V gene's germline CDR1 is SGHVS and CDR2 FQNEAQ. This CDR3 spans 14 amino acids. The CDR3 region has the DNA TGTGCCAGCAGCTTACCGCCTATGGGGACTGAAGCTTTCTTT. It yields the protein CASSLPPMGTEAFF. The whole variable domain, filled in from reference TRBV7-8 and TRBJ1-1, reads GAGVSQSPRYKVAKRGQDVALRCDPISGHVSLFWYQQALGQGPEFLTYFQNEAQLDKSGLPSDRFFAERPEGSVSTLKIQRTQQEDSAVYLCASSLPPMGTEAFFGQGTRLTVV.

V gene TRBV30 combines with J gene TRBJ1-3; no firm D call. This CDR3 contains 12 residues. V lost 2 bases and J lost 6, with 8 bases in between. Germline V gene sequence: CDR1 GTSNPN, CDR2 SVGIG (reference sequence). The CDR3 nucleotides are TGTGCCTGGAGTTCCCAGTCAAACACCATATATTTT. As protein: CAWSSQSNTIYF.

The chain employs TRBV28 and TRBJ2-5; no definite D call. The CDR3 covers 11 residues. Trimming removed 5 bases at V and 4 bases at J, with 5 bases between. Germline V gene data show CDR1 as MDHEN and CDR2 as SYDVKM. The CDR3 DNA is TGTGCCAGCAGTAAGAGAGAGACCCAGTACTTC. This codes for CASSKRETQYF.

The gene calls are TRBV6-5 and TRBJ1-2, with D uncertain. Per germline, CDR1 MNHEY and CDR2 SVGAGI. The CDR3 is 13 residues long. V shed 4 bases and J shed 4 bases, with 10 bases lying between them. In nucleotides, the CDR3 is TGTGCCAGCAGTTCCCCCGTTGGCTATGGCTACACCTTC. The encoded protein is CASSSPVGYGYTF.

The chain couples TRBV30 to TRBJ1-1, with D unresolved. The CDR3 totals 14 residues. Trimming removed 2 bases from V and 4 bases from J, with 14 bases in between. CDR1 is GTSNPN and CDR2 is SVGIG in the germline V gene (reference sequence). CDR3 nucleotide sequence: TGTGCCTGGAGTCGGAGGACCCCTCCCACTGAAGCTTTCTTT. This gives the protein CAWSRRTPPTEAFF.

This chain links TRBV9 with TRBJ1-2; 7 nucleotides agree with TRBD1. The junction had 7 bases not matched to a gene; V was cut back by 1 base and J by 4 bases. Germline V gene sequence: CDR1 SGDLS, CDR2 YYNGEE. The CDR3 consists of 15 residues. Here the CDR3 reads CASSVSPGGAYGYTF. CDR3 sequence (DNA): TGTGCCAGCAGCGTATCCCCAGGGGGAGCCTATGGCTACACCTTC.

CDR3 bases: TGTGCCAGCAGCTTGCCCTTCAGCGGGGGCAGCTCCTACAATGAGCAGTTCTTC. This sequence encodes CASSLPFSGGSSYNEQFF. The chain couples TRBV5-4 to TRBJ2-1; the match to TRBD2 covers 8 bases. Germline assignment: CDR1 SGHNT and CDR2 YYREEE (reference sequence). The CDR3 length is 18 residues. The V segment lost 1 base and the J segment 0 bases; nucleotides outside the gene matches: 9.

The J gene is TRBJ2-5, the V gene TRBV6-6, with 12 bases identical to TRBD2. The V gene end was trimmed by 4 bases and the J gene end by 7 bases; junction bases not matched to a gene: 7. CDR3 length: 15 amino acids. CDR1 is MNHNY, CDR2 SVGAGI, per germline (reference sequence). In DNA form, the CDR3 reads TGTGCCAGCAGTTCCCTAGCGGGGGGGCGAGGGACCCAGTACTTC. Translating gives CASSSLAGGRGTQYF.

This chain uses TRBV9 with TRBJ2-2; 10 positions agree with TRBD2. After removal of 0 bases from V and 3 bases from J, the junction contained 11 bases not matched to a gene. The CDR3 runs to 19 residues. Germline V CDR1 and CDR2: SGDLS, YYNGEE. This CDR3 is CASSVASASGGFDTGELFF. In DNA, the CDR3 is TGTGCCAGCAGCGTAGCTTCCGCTAGCGGGGGTTTCGACACCGGGGAGCTGTTTTTT.

V is TRBV5-1 and J is TRBJ2-1, with 7 bases aligning to TRBD1. Germline V gene lookup returns CDR1 SGHRS and CDR2 YFSETQ. Germline trimming cut 4 bases from V and 8 bases from J; bases unmatched to any gene: 12. This CDR3 is built from 15 residues. The CDR3 is CASSLGRQGRDEQFF. The DNA for the CDR3 is TGCGCCAGCAGCCTGGGACGACAGGGTAGGGATGAGCAGTTCTTC.

In this sample, this clone turned up a few times. J is TRBJ2-5 and V is TRBV2; TRBD2 aligns across 13 bases. This CDR3 has 17 residues. After removal of 6 bases from V and 3 bases from J, the junction contained 10 bases not matched to a gene. Looked up from germline, CDR1 is SNHLY and CDR2 is FYNNEI. The CDR3: CASRVYRGLAGEETQYF. CDR3 coding DNA: TGTGCCAGCAGGGTCTACCGTGGACTAGCGGGGGAAGAGACCCAGTACTTC.

The chain is built from TRBV28 and TRBJ2-3; 12 bases are shared with TRBD2. V was pared by 2 bases and J by 0 bases, with 9 bases of the junction left unmatched. The CDR3 contains 19 residues. In germline, CDR1 is MDHEN, CDR2 SYDVKM. The CDR3 DNA reads TGTGCCAGCAGTTTAGGTAGCCGGACTAGCGGGAAGAGCACAGATACGCAGTATTTT. Protein: CASSLGSRTSGKSTDTQYF.

This chain connects TRBV13 to TRBJ2-1; D remains ambiguous. Trimming cost V 0 bases and J 10 bases, with 13 bases left between them. The germline V gene encodes CDR1 PRHDT and CDR2 FYEKMQ (reference sequence). The CDR3 covers 14 residues. CDR3 sequence (DNA): TGTGCCAGCAGCTTAGGGAAAGGCCCCAGGGAGCAGTTCTTC. Encoded protein: CASSLGKGPREQFF.

The genes are TRBV15 and TRBJ2-7; 9 bases map to TRBD1. V was pared by 1 base and J by 3 bases, with 1 base of the junction left unmatched. Germline V CDR1 and CDR2: LNHNV, YYDKDF (reference sequence). The length of the CDR3 is 14 residues. As DNA, the CDR3 is TGTGCCACCAGCAGAGCGGGACAGGGCTACGAGCAGTACTTC. The encoded protein is CATSRAGQGYEQYF.

This chain joins TRBV6-1 and TRBJ1-1, with D hard to call. The CDR3 totals 15 residues. Germline values: CDR1 MNHNS, CDR2 SASEGT. The germline V and J ends were trimmed by 6 bases and 2 bases, with 16 bases remaining between them. CDR3 protein: CASRRASDGNTEAFF. Here the CDR3 DNA reads TGTGCCAGCAGGCGGGCATCTGACGGTAACACTGAAGCTTTCTTT.